This is a list of T cell receptor beta chains from one sample in a study of cytomegalovirus exposure and HLA in healthy donors. This table comes from immunoSEQ multiplex PCR, and its TCRdb copy is limited to in-frame clones, with some not included. The table shows over 120,000 clones, with roughly 86% occurring only once. Sequencing used PBMCs. These receptors all stem from a man in his late teens or twenties in good health and CMV-seropositive. Both conserved end residues are part of each CDR3. A D gene is named only where the DNA matches it firmly. The size entry is marked missing in some rows and otherwise reads once, few, many or a size class.

TRBJ1-2,.,TRBV6-6,.,TGTGCCACCTACAGGACAGAGAACTATGGCTACACCTTC,CATYRTENYGYTF
TRBJ2-3,.,TRBV6-1,.,TGTGCCAGCAGCGGTTTTAGCGGCCTCACAGATACGCAGTATTTT,CASSGFSGLTDTQYF
TRBJ1-1,few,TRBV7-9,.,TGTGCCAGCAGCTTATCCCCAGAAGCTTTCTTT,CASSLSPEAFF
TRBJ2-3,.,TRBV5-6,TRBD2,TGTGCCAGCATCCGACTAGCGGGGGCGACCACAGATACGCAGTATTTT,CASIRLAGATTDTQYF
TRBJ2-7,.,TRBV5-1,.,TGCGCCAGCAGCCTTTCCGGGACTTTAACCTACGAGCAGTACTTC,CASSLSGTLTYEQYF
TRBJ2-3,once,TRBV11-3,TRBD2,TGTGCCAGCAGCTTGAGGACTAGCGGGGGGGCGGTGACAGATACGCAGTATTTT,CASSLRTSGGAVTDTQYF
TRBJ1-2,.,TRBV27,.,TGTGCCAGCAAAAAGGACTTGTGGGATTATAACTATGGCTACACCTTC,CASKKDLWDYNYGYTF
TRBJ1-1,.,TRBV6-1,TRBD1,TGTGCCAGCAGCCTGACAGGGTACACTGAAGCTTTCTTT,CASSLTGYTEAFF
TRBJ1-1,.,TRBV5-1,TRBD1,TGCGCCAGCAGCTTGGCTCCAACAGGGGATACAGCTGAAGCTTTCTTT,CASSLAPTGDTAEAFF
TRBJ1-2,.,TRBV5-1,.,TGCGCCAGCAGCTTGGAGTCAGGGGCGTATGGCTACACCTTC,CASSLESGAYGYTF
TRBJ2-7,.,TRBV7-2,.,TGTGCCAGCAGCTCCCCGGGGCTAGCGAGTATCGAGCAGTACTTC,CASSSPGLASIEQYF
TRBJ1-4,.,TRBV23-1,.,TGCGCCAGCAGTCGCGGATCAACTAATGAAAAACTGTTTTTT,CASSRGSTNEKLFF
TRBJ2-2,.,TRBV30,.,TGTGCCGGGAAATGGTGGGGGGCCGGGGAGCTGTTTTTT,CAGKWWGAGELFF
TRBJ2-1,.,TRBV7-9,TRBD2,TGTGCCAGCAGCCCAAGCTGGACTAGCGGGAGATCCTACAATGAGCAGTTCTTC,CASSPSWTSGRSYNEQFF
TRBJ1-5,few,TRBV28,TRBD1,TGTGCCAGCACCCCCTGGACAGGGGGAAATCAGCCCCAGCATTTT,CASTPWTGGNQPQHF
TRBJ2-7,.,TRBV13,.,TGTGCCAGCCTCGCCCGCGGACATGGATATGGAGAGCAGTACTTC,CASLARGHGYGEQYF
TRBJ2-3,.,TRBV11-2,TRBD2,TGTGCCAGCAGCTTAGATCCCGGAGGGAGGGCCGGAGATACGCAGTATTTT,CASSLDPGGRAGDTQYF
TRBJ1-1,.,TRBV10-3,.,TGTGCCATCAGTGAAAGTACGGGTCCCACTGAAGCTTTCTTT,CAISESTGPTEAFF
TRBJ2-3,once,TRBV9,.,TGTGCCAGCAGCGTAGGGTTGAAGCCAACAGATACGCAGTATTTT,CASSVGLKPTDTQYF
TRBJ1-5,.,TRBV5-4,TRBD1,TGTGCCAGCAGCCTGGAGGGGGCCGCTCAGCCCCAGCATTTT,CASSLEGAAQPQHF
TRBJ1-5,.,TRBV27,.,TGTGCCAGCAGTATCGCGTCCAATCAGCCCCAGCATTTT,CASSIASNQPQHF
TRBJ1-1,few,TRBV2,TRBD1,TGTGCCAGGTGGGACAGGGGAACCGAAGCTTTCTTT,CARWDRGTEAFF
TRBJ2-5,.,TRBV10-2,.,TGCGCCAGCAGGAGTGGGGGGTACTACCAAGAGACCCAGTACTTC,CASRSGGYYQETQYF
TRBJ1-1,once,TRBV5-1,.,TGCGCCAGCAGCTTGCGGGCTCGCGCAGGGGCAAAGGAAGGAGCTTTCTTT,CASSLRARAGAKEGAFF
TRBJ1-6,.,TRBV28,TRBD1,TGTGCCAGCACTGACTTTAGACAGGGGCGGTCACCCCTCCACTTT,CASTDFRQGRSPLHF
TRBJ1-1,.,TRBV10-3,.,TGTGCCATCCACTCTTCGGGGGACACTGAAGCTTTCTTT,CAIHSSGDTEAFF
TRBJ1-6,.,TRBV6-1,.,TGTGCCAGCAGTGGCTCCGGGGATTCACCCCTCCACTTT,CASSGSGDSPLHF
TRBJ2-7,.,TRBV5-6,.,TGTGCCAGCAGCTTGGACCCCGCGGGCGAGCAGTACTTC,CASSLDPAGEQYF
TRBJ1-4,.,TRBV19,TRBD1,TGTGCCAGTAGGTCCGACAGGGTTGGTGAAAAACTGTTTTTT,CASRSDRVGEKLFF
TRBJ1-2,.,TRBV30,.,TGTGCCTGGAGTACGGAGGGGTATGGCTACACCTTC,CAWSTEGYGYTF
TRBJ2-7,.,TRBV6-6,TRBD2,TGTGCCAGCAGTGCCGGGACTAGCAACGAGCAGTACTTC,CASSAGTSNEQYF
TRBJ1-2,.,TRBV19,.,TGTGCCAGTAGTACACATACTAGTAGGAATAACTATGGCTACACCTTC,CASSTHTSRNNYGYTF
TRBJ1-5,.,TRBV7-8,.,TGTGCCAGCAGCTTGACAGGTAGTAGCAATCAGCCCCAGCATTTT,CASSLTGSSNQPQHF
TRBJ2-1,.,TRBV27,.,TGTGCCAGCAGTTTATTACAGAGCTCCTACAATGAGCAGTTCTTC,CASSLLQSSYNEQFF
TRBJ2-7,.,TRBV5-1,TRBD1,TGCGCCAGCAGCAAGGGCGGGACAGGGGGCATCCACGAGCAGTACTTC,CASSKGGTGGIHEQYF
TRBJ1-2,.,TRBV5-4,.,TGTGCCAGCAGCTTGGATCAGTCGTTCTATGGCTACACCTTC,CASSLDQSFYGYTF
TRBJ2-7,.,TRBV27,TRBD1,TGTGCCAGCAGTTTAAGACAGGGCACCTACGAGCAGTACTTC,CASSLRQGTYEQYF
TRBJ1-1,.,TRBV20-1,.,TGCAGTGCTCGGGGGGGAACTGAAGCTTTCTTT,CSARGGTEAFF
TRBJ2-7,.,TRBV29-1,TRBD1,TGCAGCGTTACAGGGGAGAACGAGCAGTACTTC,CSVTGENEQYF
TRBJ1-2,.,TRBV6-4,.,TGTGCCAGCAGTGGGGACTCCCCGGGAGGCTACACCTTC,CASSGDSPGGYTF
TRBJ2-1,.,TRBV14,.,TGTGCCAGCAGCCAAACAAGGTTTAGCGACGCCTACAATGAGCAGTTCTTC,CASSQTRFSDAYNEQFF
TRBJ2-7,.,TRBV4-1,.,TGCGCCAGCAGCCAAGATGGAGGGGGCGGTTACGAGCAGTACTTC,CASSQDGGGGYEQYF
TRBJ1-3,.,TRBV18,.,TGTGCCAGCTCACCACCGACCAGGCCTTCTGGAAACACCATATATTTT,CASSPPTRPSGNTIYF
TRBJ2-7,.,TRBV5-1,.,TGCGCCAGCAGCCACGGTATCGGGGGGCCCCTCTACGAGCAGTACTTC,CASSHGIGGPLYEQYF
TRBJ2-2,few,TRBV5-4,TRBD1,TGTGCCAGCAGCTCAGGGACAGGGGGAAAAGCGAACACCGGGGAGCTGTTTTTT,CASSSGTGGKANTGELFF
TRBJ2-1,.,TRBV18,TRBD2,TGTGCCAGCTCATCACTGACAGCGGGGAGGTCCTACAATGAGCAGTTCTTC,CASSSLTAGRSYNEQFF
TRBJ1-2,.,TRBV10-1,TRBD1,TGCGCCAGCACTAGACAGGGTTATGGCTACACCTTC,CASTRQGYGYTF
TRBJ1-2,.,TRBV19,TRBD1,TGTGCCAGTAGTACCGGGACAGGGGCTAACTATGGCTACACCTTC,CASSTGTGANYGYTF
TRBJ2-3,.,TRBV27,TRBD1,TGTGCCAGCAGTTTAAAGGGGGCCGCCGTACGCACAGATACGCAGTATTTT,CASSLKGAAVRTDTQYF
TRBJ2-3,.,TRBV7-9,TRBD2,TGTGCCAGCAGCCGAGGACTAGCGGGAGGCGGCGATACGCAGTATTTT,CASSRGLAGGGDTQYF
TRBJ1-2,.,TRBV29-1,.,TGCAGCGCCCCCATCATTGGAGGCTATGGCTACACCTTC,CSAPIIGGYGYTF
TRBJ1-3,.,TRBV9,.,TGTGCCAGCAGCCCTACCGGGGGTTCCGGAAACACCATATATTTT,CASSPTGGSGNTIYF
TRBJ2-7,.,TRBV10-2,TRBD1,TGCGCCAGCAGGGGACAGAGTAACTCCTACGAGCAGTACTTC,CASRGQSNSYEQYF
TRBJ2-5,.,TRBV6-6,.,TGTGCCAGCAGTTCCGGGCCGGGGAGGGAGACCCAGTACTTC,CASSSGPGRETQYF
TRBJ1-2,.,TRBV27,TRBD1,TGTGCCAGCAGTTTACAGGGGGACTATGGCTACACCTTC,CASSLQGDYGYTF
TRBJ1-1,.,TRBV7-9,.,TGTGCCAGCAGCTTAGTGGCAGGGTCAAGTGGTGAAGCTTTCTTT,CASSLVAGSSGEAFF
TRBJ2-7,once,TRBV28,TRBD1,TGTGCCAGCAGTCCCGACAGGGTTTTCTACGAGCAGTACTTC,CASSPDRVFYEQYF